These 28 T cell receptor beta chains were sequenced from one sample in a study of CD8 T cells in Susac syndrome. Reverse transcription used about 0.45 to 1 ug RNA and random hexamers. MiXCR, run by TCRdb on the immunoSEQ multiplex PCR reads, gives a single entry per CDR3 protein. Of fewer than 85,000 distinct CDR3 sequences listed, less than 95% are singletons. The specimen sequenced was CD8+ T cells from PBMCs. The receptors originated from a human donor with Susac syndrome.

The chain combines TRBV19 with TRBJ1-6; 7 positions agree with TRBD1. V trimming: 7 bases; J trimming: 8 bases; junction bases outside the gene matches: 14. Germline lookup yields CDR1 LNHDA and CDR2 SQIVND (reference sequence). The CDR3 covers 16 residues. The DNA for the CDR3 is TGTGCCAGTACTAACATTCGACAGGGTGCGGATTCACCCCTCCACTTT. Residues: CASTNIRQGADSPLHF. Full variable domain (remainder filled in from reference TRBV19 and TRBJ1-6): DGGITQSPKYLFRKEGQNVTLSCEQNLNHDAMYWYRQDPGQGLRLIYYSQIVNDFQKGDIAEGYSVSREKKESFPLTVTSAQKNPTAFYLCASTNIRQGADSPLHFGNGTRLTVT.

This sequence joins TRBV5-1 and TRBJ1-5; D might be TRBD1 (5 bases). CDR1 is SGHRS and CDR2 is YFSETQ in the germline V gene. This CDR3 is 15 amino acids long. Trimming shortened V by 1 base and J by 0 bases, and 8 bases separated the two germline ends. CDR3 amino acids: CASSLTGYSNQPQHF. The CDR3 DNA reads as TGCGCCAGCAGCTTGACAGGTTATAGCAATCAGCCCCAGCATTTT. Full variable domain (missing parts from reference TRBV5-1 and TRBJ1-5): KAGVTQTPRYLIKTRGQQVTLSCSPISGHRSVSWYQQTPGQGLQFLFEYFSETQRNKGNFPGRFSGRQFSNSRSEMNVSTLELGDSALYLCASSLTGYSNQPQHFGDGTRLSIL.

V and J are TRBV11-2 and TRBJ2-7, with TRBD2 as a possible D gene (7 bases). The CDR3 covers 13 residues. CDR1 is SGHAT and CDR2 is FQNNGV in the germline V gene. The ends were cut back, 8 bases at V and 4 bases at J, with 15 bases in the middle. For the CDR3, the DNA is TGTGCCAGCGGGGGGGCATCGTCGTACGAGCAGTACTTC. Translating it yields CASGGASSYEQYF.

The chain carries TRBV9 and TRBJ2-3; D is uncertain. This CDR3 comprises 12 residues. V gave up 0 bases and J gave up 5 bases, with 4 bases separating them. Germline V lookup: CDR1 SGDLS, CDR2 YYNGEE. The CDR3 is CASSVGLDTQYF. In DNA, the CDR3 is TGTGCCAGCAGCGTAGGCTTAGATACGCAGTATTTT.

The J gene is TRBJ1-2, the V gene TRBV19, with unresolved D. V was trimmed by 7 bases and J by 2 bases, leaving 14 bases between them. The CDR3 consists of 14 residues. Germline V gene sequence: CDR1 LNHDA, CDR2 SQIVND (reference sequence). The CDR3 nucleotides are TGTGCCAGTACCGATGAAGTAAACAACTATGGCTACACCTTC. Protein sequence: CASTDEVNNYGYTF. The complete variable domain, with remaining parts taken from reference TRBV19 and TRBJ1-2, reads DGGITQSPKYLFRKEGQNVTLSCEQNLNHDAMYWYRQDPGQGLRLIYYSQIVNDFQKGDIAEGYSVSREKKESFPLTVTSAQKNPTAFYLCASTDEVNNYGYTFGSGTRLTVV.

V usage is TRBV9 and J usage is TRBJ2-5; 11 bases line up with TRBD2. CDR3 length: 15 residues. The V gene end was trimmed by 5 bases and the J gene end by 1 base; junction bases not matched to a gene: 4. CDR1 is SGDLS and CDR2 is YYNGEE in the germline V gene. The CDR3 coding sequence is TGTGCCAGCAGTTTAGCGGGGGGGGGCCAAGAGACCCAGTACTTC. It translates to CASSLAGGGQETQYF.

The J gene is TRBJ2-3, the V gene TRBV7-3, with TRBD1 matching over 7 bases. Germline lookup yields CDR1 SGHTA and CDR2 FQGTGA. The V gene end was trimmed by 4 bases and the J gene end by 0 bases; junction bases not matched to a gene: 1. The CDR3 is 14 amino acids. CDR3 coding DNA: TGTGCCAGCAGCTCGACAGGGAGCACAGATACGCAGTATTTT. Translation gives CASSSTGSTDTQYF.

The rearrangement links TRBV24-1 to TRBJ1-5; D unclear. V gave up 3 bases and J gave up 6 bases, with 5 bases separating them. Germline CDR1 KGHDR, CDR2 SFDVKD. The CDR3 runs to 12 residues. CDR3 amino acids: CATSDRGQPQHF. CDR3 DNA: TGTGCCACCAGTGATCGTGGTCAGCCCCAGCATTTT.

This clonotype was seen only once. The V gene is TRBV6-2 or TRBV6-3, the J gene TRBJ2-7; D call uncertain. Trimming removed 3 bases from V and 3 bases from J, with 9 bases in between. CDR3 length: 13 amino acids. Germline CDR1 reads MNHEY; CDR2 reads SVGEGT. CDR3 DNA sequence: TGTGCCAGCAGTTATTCGCAGTACTACGAGCAGTACTTC. Amino acid sequence: CASSYSQYYEQYF.

The V gene is TRBV20-1, the J gene TRBJ2-1; 8 bases are a match to TRBD2. The CDR3 has 15 residues. Per germline, CDR1 DFQATT and CDR2 SNEGSKA (reference sequence). With V trimmed by 0 bases and J by 7 bases, 8 bases remained unmatched. CDR3 sequence (DNA): TGCAGTGCTAGAGATCCGGGGGGGGCCGTGAATGAGCAGTTCTTC. Its translation: CSARDPGGAVNEQFF.

The rearrangement joins TRBV29-1 to TRBJ2-5; the D is unclear. Germline V gene lookup returns CDR1 SQVTM and CDR2 ANQGSEA. Trimming stripped 4 bases from V and 2 bases from J, with 11 bases between. The CDR3 is made up of 13 amino acids. CDR3 amino acids: CSVGGRPQETQYF. In nucleotides, the CDR3 is TGCAGCGTTGGAGGCAGGCCTCAAGAGACCCAGTACTTC.

The chain uses TRBV5-6 and TRBJ2-6; no reliable D call. The CDR3 is 14 residues long. Per germline, CDR1 SGHDT and CDR2 YYEEEE. Trimming pared 2 bases from V and 2 bases from J, leaving 5 bases between. The CDR3 DNA follows: TGTGCCAGCAGCTTAGGCACTGGGGCCAACGTCCTGACTTTC. Its protein is CASSLGTGANVLTF.

This clonotype was seen just once. V usage is TRBV12-3 or TRBV12-4 and J usage is TRBJ1-4; 7 positions match TRBD1. This CDR3 spans 14 amino acids. The ends lost 5 bases at V and 6 bases at J; junction bases unmatched: 6. The chain's CDR3 is CASSHRGSDEKLFF. CDR3 bases: TGTGCCAGCAGTCACAGGGGTTCCGATGAAAAACTGTTTTTT.

The rearrangement joins TRBV9 to TRBJ2-7; D could derive from TRBD1 or TRBD2 (5 bases each). Germline V gives CDR1 SGDLS, CDR2 YYNGEE. The V gene lost 7 bases and the J gene lost 8 bases, with 16 bases spanning the gap. This CDR3 region has 12 residues. CDR3 in amino acids: CASGGGRSQQYF. The DNA of the CDR3 is TGTGCCAGCGGGGGTGGACGGTCCCAGCAGTACTTC.

The chain combines TRBV6-6 with TRBJ1-3; D is unclear. Trimming left V 6 bases short and J 0 bases short, with 12 bases between. This CDR3 is built from 15 residues. Germline V gene sequence: CDR1 MNHNY, CDR2 SVGAGI (reference sequence). Here the CDR3 reads CASSPLTNSGNTIYF. CDR3 coding DNA: TGTGCCAGCAGCCCCCTAACCAACTCTGGAAACACCATATATTTT.

This clonotype occurred once. The V call is TRBV7-9, the J call TRBJ2-7; a possible D gene is TRBD1 (5 bases). In germline, CDR1 is SEHNR, CDR2 FQNEAQ (reference sequence). V lost 5 bases to trimming and J lost 4 bases, with 18 bases between them. CDR3 length: 15 amino acids. The CDR3 region is CASSGEDGRGYEQYF. As DNA, the CDR3 is TGTGCCAGCAGCGGAGAGGACGGAAGGGGTTACGAGCAGTACTTC.

In this sample, this clonotype turned up once. The chain carries TRBV14 and TRBJ2-2, with D perhaps TRBD1 (5 bases). The CDR3 contains 13 residues. The germline CDR1 and CDR2 sequences are SGHDN and FVKESK. V lost 1 base and J 7 bases, leaving 7 bases between the germline ends. The CDR3 region is CASSQGGHGELFF. The CDR3 DNA reads as TGTGCCAGCAGCCAAGGGGGCCACGGGGAGCTGTTTTTT.

The chain carries TRBV20-1 and TRBJ1-1; D is possibly TRBD1 (6 bases). Per the germline V gene, CDR1 is DFQATT and CDR2 is SNEGSKA (reference sequence). The CDR3 length is 15 residues. Deletions cut 0 bases from V and 3 bases from J, with 14 bases between. The CDR3: CSARDSQRGDTEAFF. The CDR3 bases are TGCAGTGCTAGAGATTCCCAGAGGGGGGACACTGAAGCTTTCTTT.

V usage is TRBV12-3 or TRBV12-4 and J usage is TRBJ1-5, with a tentative D call TRBD1 (5 bases). The V gene lost 7 bases and the J gene lost 7 bases, with 14 bases spanning the gap. This CDR3 comprises 13 residues. The CDR3 region has the DNA TGTGCCAGCACCCTGGGGGGTTTACAGCCCCAGCATTTT. Protein product: CASTLGGLQPQHF.

The gene calls are TRBV20-1 and TRBJ1-6, with D hard to call. CDR1 and CDR2 from the germline V gene are DFQATT and SNEGSKA (reference sequence). This CDR3 comprises 16 residues. Between the trimmed V and J ends, which lost 0 bases and 1 base, there was a span of 10 bases. The CDR3 nucleotides read TGCAGTGCTAGAGAACATATGCTATCCTATAATTCACCCCTCCACTTT. It codes for CSAREHMLSYNSPLHF.

This chain joins TRBV14 and TRBJ2-1; 8 bases match TRBD2. The germline V gene has CDR1 SGHDN and CDR2 FVKESK. There are 18 residues in the CDR3. The V segment lost 1 base and the J segment 7 bases; nucleotides outside the gene matches: 15. As DNA, the CDR3 is TGTGCCAGCAGCCAAGTCCCACTTAGACGGGGGGGCCAAAATGAGCAGTTCTTC. Its translation: CASSQVPLRRGGQNEQFF. Full variable domain (outside the CDR3, taken from reference TRBV14 and TRBJ2-1): EAGVTQFPSHSVIEKGQTVTLRCDPISGHDNLYWYRRVMGKEIKFLLHFVKESKQDESGMPNNRFLAERTGGTYSTLKVQPAELEDSGVYFCASSQVPLRRGGQNEQFFGPGTRLTVL.

This clonotype was recorded only once. V is TRBV6-4 and J is TRBJ2-2; D is unclear. Germline V gene lookup returns CDR1 MRHNA and CDR2 SNTAGT. The CDR3 covers 14 residues. V lost 4 bases and J 4 bases, leaving 10 bases between the germline ends. CDR3 amino acids: CASSVDLSTGELFF. CDR3 in DNA: TGTGCCAGCAGTGTGGACCTTAGCACCGGGGAGCTGTTTTTT.

V usage is TRBV15 and J usage is TRBJ1-2; 9 positions match TRBD1. Looked up from germline, CDR1 is LNHNV and CDR2 is YYDKDF (reference sequence). After removal of 6 bases from V and 8 bases from J, the junction contained 7 bases not matched to a gene. The CDR3 runs 13 residues. CDR3 nucleotides: TGTGCCACCAGTCCGAACAGGGGGCGCGGCTACACCTTC. It is translated as CATSPNRGRGYTF.

The gene calls are TRBV12-5 and TRBJ1-2, with D possibly TRBD1 on 6 matching bases. Germline V lookup: CDR1 LGHNT, CDR2 FRNRAP. The CDR3 sequence is 11 residues long. In nucleotides, the CDR3 is TGTGCAGCCAAGGGGGGTGATGGCTACACCTTC. Its protein is CAAKGGDGYTF.

The chain has TRBV30 and TRBJ1-1, with 7 bases fitting TRBD1. V lost 0 bases and J lost 7; bases outside the gene matches: 8. The germline gives CDR1 GTSNPN, CDR2 SVGIG (reference sequence). The CDR3 has 14 residues. The CDR3 nucleotides are TGTGCCTGGAGTGTAGGGGGCAAGTACGGTGAAGCTTTCTTT. The encoded protein is CAWSVGGKYGEAFF.

The rearrangement joins TRBV20-1 to TRBJ1-2; possible D gene TRBD1, 5 bases. The CDR3 is made up of 11 amino acids. The V gene lost 6 bases and the J gene lost 8 bases, with 13 bases spanning the gap. Per germline, CDR1 DFQATT and CDR2 SNEGSKA (reference sequence). CDR3 in DNA: TGCAGTGCCCCCGGGACCGCAGGCTACACCTTC. Translation gives CSAPGTAGYTF.

This chain joins TRBV13 and TRBJ2-7; the D is unclear. CDR1 PRHDT and CDR2 FYEKMQ come from the germline V gene (reference sequence). The length of the CDR3 is 13 residues. V was clipped by 0 bases and J by 6 bases, with 9 bases between them. The CDR3 is CASSLGIVREQYF. CDR3 bases: TGTGCCAGCAGCTTAGGGATTGTACGCGAGCAGTACTTC.

The V and J genes are TRBV7-9 and TRBJ2-3; the D is unclear. The CDR3 has 14 amino acids. The V gene lost 4 bases and the J gene lost 2 bases, with 10 bases spanning the gap. Germline V lookup: CDR1 SEHNR, CDR2 FQNEAQ (reference sequence). CDR3 nucleotides: TGTGCCAGCAGCTCCGAGACCATCACAGATACGCAGTATTTT. This gives the protein CASSSETITDTQYF.